Here is one T cell receptor beta chain with its context. Profiling relied on immunoSEQ multiplex PCR, and the TCRdb table lists in-frame clones only, not all of them. The table has some 95,000 clones, 60% to 85% seen once. This sample is drawn from a study of blood T cell repertoires in COVID-19. There are 17 residues in the CDR3. V gave up 1 base and J gave up 6 bases; unmatched junction bases: 14. The germline CDR1 and CDR2 sequences are SGDLS and YYNGEE. V and J are TRBV9 and TRBJ2-3; TRBD2 agrees at 7 bases. The source of this sequence is a man in his 70s with acute or convalescent COVID-19. The sample consisted of peripheral blood. The CDR3 reads CASSVPTGSGAGDTQYF. The CDR3 coding sequence is TGTGCCAGCAGCGTACCGACGGGGAGCGGGGCCGGGGATACGCAGTATTTT.